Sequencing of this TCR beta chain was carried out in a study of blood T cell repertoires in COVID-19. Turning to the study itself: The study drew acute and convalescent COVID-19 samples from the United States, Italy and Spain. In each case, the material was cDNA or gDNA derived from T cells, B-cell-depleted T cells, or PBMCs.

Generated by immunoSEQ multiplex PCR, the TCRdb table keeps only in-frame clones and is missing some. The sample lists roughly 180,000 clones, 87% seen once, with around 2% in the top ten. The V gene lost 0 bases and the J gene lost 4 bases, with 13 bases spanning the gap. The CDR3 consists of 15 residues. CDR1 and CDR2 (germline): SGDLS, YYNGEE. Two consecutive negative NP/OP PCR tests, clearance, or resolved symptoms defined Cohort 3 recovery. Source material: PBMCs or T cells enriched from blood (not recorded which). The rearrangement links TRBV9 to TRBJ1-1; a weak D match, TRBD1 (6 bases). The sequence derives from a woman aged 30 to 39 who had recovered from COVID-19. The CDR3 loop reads CASSVGTMGATEAFF. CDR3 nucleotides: TGTGCCAGCAGCGTAGGAACCATGGGGGCCACTGAAGCTTTCTTT.